These 9 T cell receptor beta chains came from one sample sequenced in a study of blood T cell repertoires in COVID-19. Libraries were prepared by immunoSEQ multiplex PCR; TCRdb keeps only in-frame clonotypes and omits some of them. The sample lists approximately 150,000 clones; 65% to 90% were seen once. Sample: peripheral blood. These receptors all come from a human donor in a cohort sampled during active COVID-19.

This clone was detected only once. V is TRBV7-8 and J is TRBJ2-7, with D possibly TRBD1 on 5 matching bases. The length of the CDR3 is 15 residues. Germline V gene sequence: CDR1 SGHVS, CDR2 FQNEAQ. V was pared by 5 bases and J by 0 bases, with 14 bases between. In DNA, the CDR3 is TGTGCCAGCAGCCCCAGGGTACTAATCTCCTACGAGCAGTACTTC. This gives the protein CASSPRVLISYEQYF.

The chain combines TRBV3-1 (or the pseudogene TRBV3-2) with TRBJ2-2; 9 positions agree with TRBD1. Germline V gene data show CDR1 as LGHDT and CDR2 as YNNKEL (reference sequence). CDR3 length: 17 amino acids. J was trimmed by 3 bases and V by 3 bases; bases with no gene match: 8. CDR3 DNA sequence: TGTGCCAGCAGCCAGCGCCCCGGGACAGGGTACACCGGGGAGCTGTTTTTT. Translating gives CASSQRPGTGYTGELFF.

The chain couples TRBV9 to TRBJ2-3, with 11 bases aligning to TRBD2. The germline gives CDR1 SGDLS, CDR2 YYNGEE. This CDR3 comprises 16 residues. Germline trimming cut 4 bases from V and 4 bases from J; bases unmatched to any gene: 8. The CDR3 sequence is CASSFGTSGRADTQYF. In nucleotides, the CDR3 is TGTGCCAGCAGCTTCGGGACTAGCGGACGTGCAGATACGCAGTATTTT.

The V call is TRBV6-2 or TRBV6-3, the J call TRBJ2-7; the match to TRBD2 covers 7 bases. This CDR3 is 16 amino acids long. Germline trimming cut 3 bases from V and 4 bases from J; bases unmatched to any gene: 12. Germline values: CDR1 MNHEY, CDR2 SVGEGT. CDR3 in DNA: TGTGCCAGCAGTTATGGCGGGAGAACAACCTCTTACGAGCAGTACTTC. It codes for CASSYGGRTTSYEQYF.

The J gene is TRBJ1-3, the V gene TRBV6-5; D unresolved. The CDR3 consists of 15 residues. V dropped 0 bases and J dropped 0 bases, with 6 bases sitting between them. Germline CDR1 and CDR2: MNHEY and SVGAGI. The CDR3 here is CASSYSADSGNTIYF. The CDR3 region has the DNA TGTGCCAGCAGTTACTCGGCAGACTCTGGAAACACCATATATTTT.

The V call is TRBV5-1, the J call TRBJ2-7; TRBD2 agrees at 10 bases. The CDR3 consists of 16 residues. The germline CDR1 and CDR2 sequences are SGHRS and YFSETQ. Unmatched junction bases numbered 7, after V lost 4 bases and J lost 0 bases. Written as DNA, the CDR3 is TGCGCCAGCAGCAAATTAGCGGGAGGATACTCCTACGAGCAGTACTTC. Residues: CASSKLAGGYSYEQYF.

As DNA, the CDR3 is TGCAGTGCTAGCGGGGGATACGAGCAGTACTTC. This codes for CSASGGYEQYF. The chain has TRBV20-1 and TRBJ2-7; D is perhaps TRBD2 (6 bases). Trimming removed 3 bases at V and 4 bases at J, with 7 bases between. The V gene's germline CDR1 is DFQATT and CDR2 SNEGSKA (reference sequence). This CDR3 has 11 residues.

This clone was detected only once. The CDR3 DNA reads as TGCGCCAGCAGCCCTAGCGGAGGGGGGAATGAGCAGTTCTTC. Protein product: CASSPSGGGNEQFF. This sequence joins TRBV5-1 and TRBJ2-1; TRBD2 is a possible D gene (7 bases). The CDR3 has 14 amino acids. Germline V CDR1 and CDR2: SGHRS, YFSETQ. Trimming removed 4 bases at V and 7 bases at J, with 15 bases between. Looking up the rest from reference TRBV5-1 and TRBJ2-1 gives the full variable domain: KAGVTQTPRYLIKTRGQQVTLSCSPISGHRSVSWYQQTPGQGLQFLFEYFSETQRNKGNFPGRFSGRQFSNSRSEMNVSTLELGDSALYLCASSPSGGGNEQFFGPGTRLTVL.

The chain joins TRBV19 to TRBJ1-6; possible D gene TRBD1, 6 bases. The germline V and J ends were trimmed by 5 bases and 10 bases, with 12 bases remaining between them. This CDR3 region has 13 residues. CDR1 and CDR2 from the germline V gene are LNHDA and SQIVND (reference sequence). DNA of the CDR3: TGTGCCAGTAGTCAAACAGGGATCTCACCCCTCCACTTT. It is translated as CASSQTGISPLHF.